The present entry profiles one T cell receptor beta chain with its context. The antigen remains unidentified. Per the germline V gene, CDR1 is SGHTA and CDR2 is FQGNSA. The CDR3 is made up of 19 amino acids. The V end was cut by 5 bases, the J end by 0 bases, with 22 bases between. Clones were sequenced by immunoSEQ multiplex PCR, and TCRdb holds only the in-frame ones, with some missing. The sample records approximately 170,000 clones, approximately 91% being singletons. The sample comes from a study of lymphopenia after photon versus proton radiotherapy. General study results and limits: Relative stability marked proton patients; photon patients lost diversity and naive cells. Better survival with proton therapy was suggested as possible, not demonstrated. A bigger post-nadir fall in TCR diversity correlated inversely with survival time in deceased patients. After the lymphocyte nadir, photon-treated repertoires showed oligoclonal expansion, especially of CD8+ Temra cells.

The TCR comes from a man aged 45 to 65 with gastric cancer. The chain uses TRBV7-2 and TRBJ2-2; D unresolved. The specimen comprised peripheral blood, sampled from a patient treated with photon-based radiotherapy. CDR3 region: CASSPRPTIHATNTGELFF. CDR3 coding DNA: TGTGCCAGCAGCCCGCGCCCCACGATCCATGCGACGAACACCGGGGAGCTGTTTTTT.